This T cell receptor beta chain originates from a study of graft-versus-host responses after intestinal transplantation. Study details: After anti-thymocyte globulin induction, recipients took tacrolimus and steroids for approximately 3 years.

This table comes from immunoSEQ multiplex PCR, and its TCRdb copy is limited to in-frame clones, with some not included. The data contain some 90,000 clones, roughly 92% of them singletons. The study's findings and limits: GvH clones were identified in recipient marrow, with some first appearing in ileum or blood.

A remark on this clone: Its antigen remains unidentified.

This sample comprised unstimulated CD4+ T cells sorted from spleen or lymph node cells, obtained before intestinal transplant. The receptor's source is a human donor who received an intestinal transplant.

CDR3 region: CASSKSSYNEQFF. CDR3 nucleotide sequence: TGTGCCAGTTCTAAGAGCTCCTACAATGAGCAGTTCTTC. The rearrangement joins TRBV19 to TRBJ2-1, with unresolved D. V lost 8 bases and J lost 0, with 8 bases in between. CDR1 and CDR2 (germline): LNHDA, SQIVND (reference sequence). This CDR3 has 13 residues.